The following is a T cell receptor (beta chain) sequence with its context. V was trimmed by 4 bases and J by 7 bases, leaving 17 bases between them. In germline, CDR1 is GTSNPN, CDR2 SVGIG (reference sequence). CDR3 length equals 15 residues. The data are from a study of blood T cell repertoires in COVID-19. This table comes from immunoSEQ multiplex PCR, and its TCRdb copy is limited to in-frame clones, with some not included. The table includes just over 150,000 clones, under 90% detected once. V is TRBV30 and J is TRBJ1-6; maybe TRBD1 (5 bases). Sequences were obtained from peripheral blood. This TCR was recovered from a man aged 60-69 years with acute or convalescent COVID-19. The chain's CDR3 is CAWMVGQGRNSPLHF. CDR3 coding DNA: TGTGCCTGGATGGTGGGGCAGGGAAGGAATTCACCCCTCCACTTT.